This entry concerns a single TCR beta chain. Treatment here: oral pan-JAK inhibitor, 5-10 mg twice daily. CD4+ and CD8+ T cells were sorted from PBMCs. The data are from a study of CD8+ T cells in alopecia areata. J lost 5 bases, V lost 5 bases, and 11 bases had no gene match. The CDR3 has 15 residues. CDR1 SGHTA and CDR2 FQGNSA come from the germline V gene. Sequencing templates came from extracted RNA that was reverse transcribed into cDNA. Sequenced by immunoSEQ multiplex PCR; TCRdb stores in-frame clones only, minus some. The table shows around 190,000 clones, with roughly 60% occurring only once. Sample: CD4+ T cells sorted from blood, taken at approximately week 50, from a patient treated with tofacitinib. The receptor comes from a human donor with alopecia areata. This chain links TRBV7-2 with TRBJ1-2, with 7 nucleotides matching TRBD1. CDR3 DNA sequence: TGTGCCAGCAGCCCTGGGACAGATCCGGGGTATGGCTACACCTTC. Translating it yields CASSPGTDPGYGYTF.